This TCR beta chain was observed in a study of monozygotic twins with cystic fibrosis. From germline, CDR1 is SGHTA and CDR2 FQGNSA. The CDR3 spans 16 residues. Trimming removed 1 base from V and 1 base from J, with 10 bases in between. Some clones are missing from TCRdb's copy, which holds only in-frame ones; the method was immunoSEQ multiplex PCR. The sample lists some 9,600 clones, about 91% occurring once. The rearrangement uses TRBV7-2 and TRBJ2-2; D unresolved. The receptor was derived from a boy aged 2 to 10 with cystic fibrosis. The specimen was blood. CDR3 region: CASSLGDAGNTGELFF. In DNA form, the CDR3 reads TGTGCCAGCAGCTTAGGAGATGCCGGGAACACCGGGGAGCTGTTTTTT.